The rows below give T cell receptor beta chains drawn from one sample of a study of naive and memory T cell subsets. TCRdb ran MiXCR on the UMI-ligation and nested PCR reads and lists one entry per CDR3 protein. Among 120,000 to 150,000 distinct CDR3 sequences listed, approximately 21% were seen once. The sequenced material came from naive CD8+ T cells from blood. The receptors derive from a human donor in good health. Each CDR3 is given with its conserved first and last residue. Each record gives: CDR3 DNA, CDR3 protein, V gene, D gene, J gene, clone size, CDR3 length. D genes are given only for firm matches. Not all rows give a size; the values are once, few, many and, for expanded clones, a class.

DNA: TGTGCCAGCAGTCCCCCAGGCCTAGCGACTGAGCAGTTCTTC
CDR3: CASSPPGLATEQFF
V: TRBV12-3/TRBV12-4
D: .
J: TRBJ2-1
size: few
length: 14

DNA: TGCAGCGTTGAAGGGGGGGCTAACACAGATACGCAGTATTTT
CDR3: CSVEGGANTDTQYF
V: TRBV29-1
D: .
J: TRBJ2-3
size: .
length: 14

DNA: TGTGCCAGCAGTCCTATCAGGGGCACTGAAGCTTTCTTT
CDR3: CASSPIRGTEAFF
V: TRBV28
D: .
J: TRBJ1-1
size: few
length: 13

DNA: TGTGCCAGCAGCTTAGGCGGTAGCGGAAACACCGGGGAGCTGTTTTTT
CDR3: CASSLGGSGNTGELFF
V: TRBV7-6
D: .
J: TRBJ2-2
size: .
length: 16

DNA: TGTGCCACCTCGTCCGGGACAGGGGGCTACAATGAGCAGTTCTTC
CDR3: CATSSGTGGYNEQFF
V: TRBV6-1
D: TRBD1
J: TRBJ2-1
size: many
length: 15

DNA: TGTGCCAGCAGCTTGCTCGGGCGGGAGCGGGATGAGCAGTTCTTC
CDR3: CASSLLGRERDEQFF
V: TRBV11-2
D: TRBD2
J: TRBJ2-1
size: few
length: 15

DNA: TGTGCCAGCAGTTATGGGCCCGACAATGAGCAGTTCTTC
CDR3: CASSYGPDNEQFF
V: TRBV6-5
D: .
J: TRBJ2-1
size: .
length: 13

DNA: TGCAGTGCTAGAGACGCATACGACGATACCTACGAGCAGTACTTC
CDR3: CSARDAYDDTYEQYF
V: TRBV20-1
D: .
J: TRBJ2-7
size: many
length: 15

DNA: TGCAGTGCTGCCGGGACTACGAACACCGGGGAGCTGTTTTTT
CDR3: CSAAGTTNTGELFF
V: TRBV20-1
D: TRBD2
J: TRBJ2-2
size: few
length: 14

DNA: TGCGCCAGCAGCTTTTCTAGCGGGAGGGACCAAGAGACCCAGTACTTC
CDR3: CASSFSSGRDQETQYF
V: TRBV5-1
D: TRBD2
J: TRBJ2-5
size: once
length: 16

DNA: TGTGCCAGCACAATGGAAGGGGCCCTCAGTAGTCCCCAGCATTTT
CDR3: CASTMEGALSSPQHF
V: TRBV6-6
D: .
J: TRBJ1-5
size: .
length: 15

DNA: TGTGCCAGCAGTCTAGCGGGAGGTAGCACAGATACGCAGTATTTT
CDR3: CASSLAGGSTDTQYF
V: TRBV28
D: TRBD2
J: TRBJ2-3
size: .
length: 15

DNA: TGTGCCAGCAGCTTATTTATTATGGGCGAGAGCACAGATACGCAGTATTTT
CDR3: CASSLFIMGESTDTQYF
V: TRBV7-8
D: .
J: TRBJ2-3
size: .
length: 17